This TCR beta chain is from a study of breast tumors, draining lymph nodes, adjacent tissues. Study-level points and caveats: Tumor and nontumor repertoires were significantly more similar in luminal-like than in basal-like breast cancer. Data fit most tumor T cells coming from lymph node, expanding in tumor. Compared with lymph nodes, tumors were less diverse; compared with nontumor tissue, more. Tumor T cell lymph node origin was a supported hypothesis, not proven.

As to this clonotype: Its target is not known.

TCRdb redid the calling of the multiplex PCR reads with MiXCR, one entry per CDR3 protein. The table has about 60,000 distinct CDR3 sequences, less than 60% seen once. The CDR3 is 14 amino acids. The ends lost 5 bases at V and 4 bases at J; junction bases unmatched: 5. Germline CDR1 and CDR2: LNHDA and SQIVND (reference sequence). This chain uses TRBV19 with TRBJ1-2; 9 bases map to TRBD1. The sequenced sample was breast tumor tissue. The receptor was derived from a female donor with breast cancer. Some clones in this sample may be carry-over from other donors' samples. The CDR3 nucleotides are TGTGCCAGTAGTCGACAGGGGGGTACCTATGGCTACACCTTC. This encodes CASSRQGGTYGYTF. Full variable domain (missing parts from reference TRBV19 and TRBJ1-2): DGGITQSPKYLFRKEGQNVTLSCEQNLNHDAMYWYRQDPGQGLRLIYYSQIVNDFQKGDIAEGYSVSREKKESFPLTVTSAQKNPTAFYLCASSRQGGTYGYTFGSGTRLTVV.